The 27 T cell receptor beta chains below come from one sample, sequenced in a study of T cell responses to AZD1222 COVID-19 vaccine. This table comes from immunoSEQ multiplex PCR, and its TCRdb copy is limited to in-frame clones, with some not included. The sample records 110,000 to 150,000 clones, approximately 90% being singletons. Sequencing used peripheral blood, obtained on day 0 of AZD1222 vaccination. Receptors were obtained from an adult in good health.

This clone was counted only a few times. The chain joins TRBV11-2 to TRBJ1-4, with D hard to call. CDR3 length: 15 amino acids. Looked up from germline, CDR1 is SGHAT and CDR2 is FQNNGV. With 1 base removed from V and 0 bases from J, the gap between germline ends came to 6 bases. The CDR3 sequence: CASSLGSATNEKLFF. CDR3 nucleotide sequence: TGTGCCAGCAGCTTAGGGAGTGCAACTAATGAAAAACTGTTTTTT.

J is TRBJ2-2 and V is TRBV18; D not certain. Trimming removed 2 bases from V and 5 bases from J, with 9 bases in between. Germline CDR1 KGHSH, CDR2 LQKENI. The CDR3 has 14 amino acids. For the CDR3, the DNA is TGTGCCAGCTCACCAGATCAGGTTACCGGGGAGCTGTTTTTT. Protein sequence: CASSPDQVTGELFF.

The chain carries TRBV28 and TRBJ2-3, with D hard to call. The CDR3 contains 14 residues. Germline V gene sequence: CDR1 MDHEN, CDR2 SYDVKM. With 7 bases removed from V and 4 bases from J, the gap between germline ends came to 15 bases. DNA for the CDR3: TGTGCCAGCACCGTCTCCCTATTCCCAGATACGCAGTATTTT. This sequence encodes CASTVSLFPDTQYF. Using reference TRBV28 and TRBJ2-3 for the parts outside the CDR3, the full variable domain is DVKVTQSSRYLVKRTGEKVFLECVQDMDHENMFWYRQDPGLGLRLIYFSYDVKMKEKGDIPEGYSVSREKKERFSLILESASTNQTSMYLCASTVSLFPDTQYFGPGTRLTVL.

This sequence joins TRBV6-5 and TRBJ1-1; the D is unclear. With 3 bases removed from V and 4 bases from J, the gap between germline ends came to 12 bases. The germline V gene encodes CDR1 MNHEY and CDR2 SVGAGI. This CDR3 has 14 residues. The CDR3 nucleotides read TGTGCCAGCAGTTATTCCGCCCGGGGCACTGAAGCTTTCTTT. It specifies CASSYSARGTEAFF.

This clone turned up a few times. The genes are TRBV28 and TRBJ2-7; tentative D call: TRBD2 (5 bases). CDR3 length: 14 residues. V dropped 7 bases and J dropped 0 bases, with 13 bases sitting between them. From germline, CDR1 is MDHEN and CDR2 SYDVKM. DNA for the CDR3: TGTGCCAGCATGGGAGTAGGAAGCTCCTACGAGCAGTACTTC. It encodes CASMGVGSSYEQYF. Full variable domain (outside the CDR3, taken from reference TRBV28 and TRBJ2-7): DVKVTQSSRYLVKRTGEKVFLECVQDMDHENMFWYRQDPGLGLRLIYFSYDVKMKEKGDIPEGYSVSREKKERFSLILESASTNQTSMYLCASMGVGSSYEQYFGPGTRLTVT.

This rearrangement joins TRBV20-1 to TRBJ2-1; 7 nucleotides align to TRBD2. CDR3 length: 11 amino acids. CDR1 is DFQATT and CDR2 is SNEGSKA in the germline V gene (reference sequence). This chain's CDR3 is CRGSAGDEQFF. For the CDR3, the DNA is TGCAGGGGGTCGGCGGGAGACGAGCAGTTCTTC.

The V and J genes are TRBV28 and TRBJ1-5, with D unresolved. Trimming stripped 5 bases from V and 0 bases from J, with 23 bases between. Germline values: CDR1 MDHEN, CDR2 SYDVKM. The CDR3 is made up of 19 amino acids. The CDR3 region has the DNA TGTGCCAGCAGTCTCGGTCCTGAGCGTTCTTATAGTAGCAATCAGCCCCAGCATTTT. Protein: CASSLGPERSYSSNQPQHF. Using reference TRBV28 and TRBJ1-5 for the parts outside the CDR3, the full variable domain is DVKVTQSSRYLVKRTGEKVFLECVQDMDHENMFWYRQDPGLGLRLIYFSYDVKMKEKGDIPEGYSVSREKKERFSLILESASTNQTSMYLCASSLGPERSYSSNQPQHFGDGTRLSIL.

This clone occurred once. This CDR3 reads CATSRWGITEAFF. Here the CDR3 DNA reads TGTGCCACTTCCCGCTGGGGGATCACTGAAGCTTTCTTT. V usage is TRBV27 and J usage is TRBJ1-1; a possible D gene is TRBD1 (5 bases). V lost 10 bases and J lost 4, with 16 bases in between. This CDR3 is 13 amino acids long. Per germline, CDR1 MNHEY and CDR2 SMNVEV (reference sequence).

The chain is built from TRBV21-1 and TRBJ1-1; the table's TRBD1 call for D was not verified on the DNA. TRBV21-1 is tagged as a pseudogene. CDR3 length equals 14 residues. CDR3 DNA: TGTGCCAGCAGGCACAGGGAACCGAACACTGAAGCTTTCTTT. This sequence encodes CASRHREPNTEAFF.

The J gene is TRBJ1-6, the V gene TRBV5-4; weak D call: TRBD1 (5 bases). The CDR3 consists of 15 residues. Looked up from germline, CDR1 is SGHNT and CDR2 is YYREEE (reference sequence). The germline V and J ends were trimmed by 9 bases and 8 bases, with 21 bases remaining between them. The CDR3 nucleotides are TGTGCCACCGGGGTAGCGGGTGGGGGTTATTCACCCCTCCACTTT. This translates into CATGVAGGGYSPLHF.

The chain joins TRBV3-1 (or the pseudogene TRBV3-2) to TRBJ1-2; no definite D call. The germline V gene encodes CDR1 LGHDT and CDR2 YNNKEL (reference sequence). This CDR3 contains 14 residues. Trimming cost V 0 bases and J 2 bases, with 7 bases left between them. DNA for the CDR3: TGTGCCAGCAGCCAAGACCGACAAAACTATGGCTACACCTTC. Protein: CASSQDRQNYGYTF.

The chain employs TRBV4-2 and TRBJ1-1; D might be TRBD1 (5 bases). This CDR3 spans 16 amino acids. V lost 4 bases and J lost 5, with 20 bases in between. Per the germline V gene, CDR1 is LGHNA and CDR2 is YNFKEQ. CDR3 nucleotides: TGTGCCAGCAGCCCCCGGGGTAGGGGAGGGCGGACTGAAGCTTTCTTT. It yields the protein CASSPRGRGGRTEAFF.

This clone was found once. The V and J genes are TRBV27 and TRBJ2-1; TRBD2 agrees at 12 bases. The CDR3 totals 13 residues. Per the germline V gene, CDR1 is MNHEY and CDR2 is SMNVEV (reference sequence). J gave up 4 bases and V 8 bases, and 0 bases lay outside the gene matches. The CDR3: CASGTSGYNEQFF. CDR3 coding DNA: TGTGCCAGCGGGACTAGCGGGTACAATGAGCAGTTCTTC.

The CDR3 loop is CASSPIEGAREQYF. DNA of the CDR3: TGTGCCAGCAGCCCGATTGAGGGGGCGCGTGAGCAGTACTTC. The V gene is TRBV13, the J gene TRBJ2-7; 7 nucleotides align to TRBD1. V shed 5 bases and J 7 bases; nucleotides not matched to a gene: 11. Per the germline V gene, CDR1 is PRHDT and CDR2 is FYEKMQ (reference sequence). The CDR3 spans 14 residues.

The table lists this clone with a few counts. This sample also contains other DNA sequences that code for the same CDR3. CDR3 loop: CASSLAGGYTEAFF. CDR3 DNA: TGCGCCAGCAGCTTAGCAGGGGGTTACACTGAAGCTTTCTTT. The rearrangement joins TRBV5-1 to TRBJ1-1; 7 bases fit TRBD1. There are 14 residues in the CDR3. The germline CDR1 and CDR2 sequences are SGHRS and YFSETQ. V lost 2 bases, J lost 3 bases, and 4 bases stayed unmatched. Combining the CDR3 with reference TRBV5-1 and TRBJ1-1 gives the whole variable domain KAGVTQTPRYLIKTRGQQVTLSCSPISGHRSVSWYQQTPGQGLQFLFEYFSETQRNKGNFPGRFSGRQFSNSRSEMNVSTLELGDSALYLCASSLAGGYTEAFFGQGTRLTVV.

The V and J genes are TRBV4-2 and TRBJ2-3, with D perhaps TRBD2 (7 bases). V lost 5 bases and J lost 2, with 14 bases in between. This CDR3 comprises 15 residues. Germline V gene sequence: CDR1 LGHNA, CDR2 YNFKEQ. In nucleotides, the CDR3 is TGTGCCAGCAGCTCCCGGGGGGCGAACACAGATACGCAGTATTTT. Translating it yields CASSSRGANTDTQYF.

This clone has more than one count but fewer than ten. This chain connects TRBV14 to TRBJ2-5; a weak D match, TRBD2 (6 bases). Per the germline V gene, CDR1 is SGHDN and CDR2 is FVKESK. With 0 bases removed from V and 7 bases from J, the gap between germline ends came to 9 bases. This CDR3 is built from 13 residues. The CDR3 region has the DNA TGTGCCAGCAGCCAAGATTTCGGGGGGACCCAGTACTTC. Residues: CASSQDFGGTQYF.

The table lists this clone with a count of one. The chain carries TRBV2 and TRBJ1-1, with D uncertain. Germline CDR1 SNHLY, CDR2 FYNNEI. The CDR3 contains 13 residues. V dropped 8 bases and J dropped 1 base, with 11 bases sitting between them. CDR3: CASQLRGNTEAFF. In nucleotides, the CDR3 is TGTGCCAGCCAGCTACGGGGGAACACTGAAGCTTTCTTT.

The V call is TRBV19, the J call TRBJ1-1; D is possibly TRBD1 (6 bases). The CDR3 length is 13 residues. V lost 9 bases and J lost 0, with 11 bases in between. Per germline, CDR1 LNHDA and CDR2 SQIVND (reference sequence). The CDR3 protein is CASGDIMNTEAFF. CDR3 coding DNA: TGTGCCAGCGGGGACATCATGAACACTGAAGCTTTCTTT. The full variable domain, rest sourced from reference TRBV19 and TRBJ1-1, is DGGITQSPKYLFRKEGQNVTLSCEQNLNHDAMYWYRQDPGQGLRLIYYSQIVNDFQKGDIAEGYSVSREKKESFPLTVTSAQKNPTAFYLCASGDIMNTEAFFGQGTRLTVV.

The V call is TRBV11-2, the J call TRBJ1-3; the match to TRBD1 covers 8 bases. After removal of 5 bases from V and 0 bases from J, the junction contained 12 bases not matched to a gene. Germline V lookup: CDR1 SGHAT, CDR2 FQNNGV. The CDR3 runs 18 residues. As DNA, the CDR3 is TGTGCCAGCAGCCCGACTCGGACAGGGATATCCTCTGGAAACACCATATATTTT. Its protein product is CASSPTRTGISSGNTIYF. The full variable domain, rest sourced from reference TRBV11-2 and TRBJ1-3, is EAGVAQSPRYKIIEKRQSVAFWCNPISGHATLYWYQQILGQGPKLLIQFQNNGVVDDSQLPKDRFSAERLKGVDSTLKIQPAKLEDSAVYLCASSPTRTGISSGNTIYFGEGSWLTVV.

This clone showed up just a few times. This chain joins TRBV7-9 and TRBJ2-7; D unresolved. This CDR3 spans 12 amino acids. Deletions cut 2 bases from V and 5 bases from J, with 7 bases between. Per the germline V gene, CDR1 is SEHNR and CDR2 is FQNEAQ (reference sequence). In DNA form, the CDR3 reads TGTGCCAGCAGCTTAAGGCTGAACGAGCAGTACTTC. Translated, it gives CASSLRLNEQYF.

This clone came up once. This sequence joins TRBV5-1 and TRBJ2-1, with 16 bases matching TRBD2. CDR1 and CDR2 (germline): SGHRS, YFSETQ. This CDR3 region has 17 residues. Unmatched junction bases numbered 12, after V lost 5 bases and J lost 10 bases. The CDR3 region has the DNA TGCGCCAGCAGGATAGGGACTAGCGGGAGGGGGGGCGTGGAGCAGTTCTTC. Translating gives CASRIGTSGRGGVEQFF.

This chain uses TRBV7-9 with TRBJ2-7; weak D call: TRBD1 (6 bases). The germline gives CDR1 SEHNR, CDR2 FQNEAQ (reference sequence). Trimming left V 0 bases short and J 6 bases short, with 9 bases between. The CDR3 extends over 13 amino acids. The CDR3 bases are TGTGCCAGCAGCTTAGCTAACAGGGCCGAGCAGTACTTC. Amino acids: CASSLANRAEQYF.

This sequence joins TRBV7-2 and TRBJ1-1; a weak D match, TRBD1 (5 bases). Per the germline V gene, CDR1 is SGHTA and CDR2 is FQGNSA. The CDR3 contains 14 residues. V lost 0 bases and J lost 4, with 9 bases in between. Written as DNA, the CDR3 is TGTGCCAGCAGCTTAGCGGGGGGAAGCACTGAAGCTTTCTTT. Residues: CASSLAGGSTEAFF.

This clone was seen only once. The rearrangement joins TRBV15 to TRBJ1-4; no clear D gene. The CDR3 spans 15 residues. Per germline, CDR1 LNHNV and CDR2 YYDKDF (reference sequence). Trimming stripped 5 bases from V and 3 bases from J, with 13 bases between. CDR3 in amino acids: CATSLSGVPNEKLFF. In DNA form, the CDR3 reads TGTGCCACCAGCCTCAGTGGGGTCCCTAATGAAAAACTGTTTTTT.

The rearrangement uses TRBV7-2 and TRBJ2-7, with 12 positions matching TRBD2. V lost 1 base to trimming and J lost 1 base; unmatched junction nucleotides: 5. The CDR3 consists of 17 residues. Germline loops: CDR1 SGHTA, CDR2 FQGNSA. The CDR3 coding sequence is TGTGCCAGCAGCTTAGGTCTAGCGGGGGGGTTTTCCTACGAGCAGTACTTC. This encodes CASSLGLAGGFSYEQYF.

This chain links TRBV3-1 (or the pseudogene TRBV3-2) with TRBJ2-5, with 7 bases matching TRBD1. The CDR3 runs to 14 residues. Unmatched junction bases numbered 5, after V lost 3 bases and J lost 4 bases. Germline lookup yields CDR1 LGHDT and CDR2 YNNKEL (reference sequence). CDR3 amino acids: CASSHYRGRETQYF. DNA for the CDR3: TGTGCCAGCAGCCACTATAGGGGGCGAGAGACCCAGTACTTC.